The rows below give T cell receptor beta chains drawn from one sample of a study of T cells in Graves' hyperthyroidism and ophthalmopathy. TCRdb ran MiXCR on the multiplex PCR reads and lists one entry per CDR3 protein. Counted here are about 210,000 distinct CDR3 sequences, about 17% occurring once; the ten biggest clones make up just under 45%. The sample taken for sequencing was blood. These receptor sequences come from a man aged 40-55 years with Graves' hyperthyroidism. Each CDR3 is given with its conserved first and last residue. D genes are given only for firm matches. Part of the rows lack a size; the others show once, few, many or a class for expanded clones.

NA few TRBJ2-1 TRBV9 CASSVEGGLQRGSTYNEQFF TGTGCCAGCAGCGTAGAGGGAGGACTACAGAGGGGCAGCACATACAATGAGCAGTTCTTC
NA NA TRBJ1-1 TRBV2 CASKNQGDGNTEALF TGTGCCAGCAAAAACCAGGGTGACGGTAACACTGAAGCTCTCTTT
NA NA TRBJ1-2 TRBV6-2/TRBV6-3 CASSLIPTGGGYTF TGTGCCAGCAGTCTTATCCCGACAGGAGGAGGCTACACCTTC
NA many TRBJ1-6 TRBV5-1 CASSLEQGRSPLHF TGCGCCAGCAGCTTGGAACAGGGTCGTTCACCCCTCCACTTT
NA NA TRBJ2-5 TRBV24-1 CATSDFSRAETQYF TGTGCCACCAGTGATTTCTCCAGGGCAGAGACCCAGTACTTC
TRBD1 NA TRBJ2-3 TRBV11-1 CASSYRTGKTDTQYF TGTGCCAGCAGCTACAGGACAGGGAAGACAGATACGCAGTATTTT
TRBD1 many TRBJ2-7 TRBV6-5 CASSQIGTGGEQYF TGTGCCAGCAGTCAAATCGGGACAGGAGGGGAGCAGTACTTC
TRBD2 NA TRBJ2-2 TRBV20-1 CSAREGRGANTGELFF TGCAGTGCTAGAGAAGGGCGGGGGGCGAACACCGGGGAGCTGTTTTTT
TRBD1 NA TRBJ2-6 TRBV28 CASTPGTAGANVLTF TGTGCCAGCACCCCTGGGACAGCTGGGGCCAACGTCCTGACTTTC
TRBD1 many TRBJ2-3 TRBV7-3 CASSLTGGTQYF TGTGCCAGCAGCTTAACAGGGGGCACGCAGTATTTT
NA few TRBJ2-1 TRBV10-3 CAITGAKPNEQFF TGTGCCATCACGGGTGCAAAACCAAATGAGCAGTTCTTC
TRBD2 many TRBJ2-1 TRBV6-2/TRBV6-3 CASSYFGGAGGEQFF TGTGCCAGCAGTTACTTCGGGGGGGCCGGTGGTGAGCAGTTCTTC
NA NA TRBJ1-1 TRBV6-1 CASLPDKNTEAFF TGTGCCAGCCTGCCGGACAAAAACACTGAAGCTTTCTTT
TRBD2 many TRBJ2-1 TRBV7-3 CASSRLAGGDNEQFF TGTGCCAGCAGCCGACTAGCGGGGGGGGACAATGAGCAGTTCTTC
NA NA TRBJ1-1 TRBV18 CASSPGQGGFF TGTGCCAGCTCACCTGGGCAGGGCGGTTTCTTT
TRBD1 NA TRBJ2-1 TRBV19 CASSTSTGQGYNEQFF TGTGCCAGTAGTACTTCAACCGGACAGGGATACAATGAGCAGTTCTTC
TRBD2 many TRBJ2-5 TRBV7-8 CAILETSGGKGRETQYF TGTGCCATCCTGGAGACTAGCGGGGGGAAGGGGAGAGAGACCCAGTACTTC
NA few TRBJ2-5 TRBV6-2/TRBV6-3 CASSNRQEQETQYF TGTGCCAGCAGTAACCGACAGGAACAAGAGACCCAGTACTTC
TRBD2 once TRBJ2-1 TRBV24-1 CATAPSGTSYNEQFF TGTGCCACAGCTCCGAGCGGGACTTCCTACAATGAGCAGTTCTTC
NA few TRBJ1-2 TRBV10-3 CAMAGATNYGYTF TGTGCCATGGCAGGGGCGACAAACTATGGCTACACCTTC
NA few TRBJ1-3 TRBV30 CAWSEGTSSGNTIYF TGTGCCTGGAGTGAGGGGACGAGCTCTGGAAACACCATATATTTT
TRBD1 many TRBJ1-4 TRBV3-1 CASSRTGTEKELFF TGTGCCAGCAGCCGTACCGGGACAGAGAAGGAACTGTTTTTT
NA NA TRBJ1-2 TRBV7-9 CASSLVANYGYTF TGTGCCAGCAGCTTAGTAGCTAACTATGGCTACACCTTC
NA NA TRBJ2-3 TRBV18 CASSPKTGGTDTQYF TGTGCCAGCTCACCAAAGACAGGCGGCACAGATACGCAGTATTTT
TRBD1 many TRBJ1-5 TRBV3-1 CASSLGQGNQPQHF TGTGCCAGCAGCTTGGGACAGGGTAATCAGCCCCAGCATTTT
TRBD2 NA TRBJ2-1 TRBV9 CASSVASGGSGANNEQFF TGTGCCAGCAGCGTAGCATCCGGGGGGAGCGGGGCTAACAATGAGCAGTTCTTC
TRBD1 many TRBJ2-1 TRBV6-2/TRBV6-3 CASSPPWTGPSYNEQFF TGTGCCAGCAGTCCCCCCTGGACAGGGCCATCCTACAATGAGCAGTTCTTC
TRBD1 many TRBJ1-1 TRBV18 CASSHRGLNTEAFF TGTGCCAGCTCCCACAGGGGTTTGAACACTGAAGCTTTCTTT
NA many TRBJ2-5 TRBV7-9 CASSLRPPQETQYF TGTGCCAGCAGCTTACGCCCTCCCCAAGAGACCCAGTACTTC
NA few TRBJ1-2 TRBV6-1 CASRKPHRRANYGYTF TGTGCCAGCAGAAAACCCCACAGAAGAGCTAACTATGGCTACACCTTC
TRBD1 many TRBJ1-2 TRBV3-1 CASSQPDRNNIYGYTF TGTGCCAGCAGCCAACCGGACAGGAACAATATCTATGGCTACACCTTC
TRBD2 many TRBJ2-5 TRBV27 CASSLTLAGVETQYF TGTGCCAGCAGTTTAACCCTAGCGGGGGTGGAGACCCAGTACTTC
NA many TRBJ2-5 TRBV3-1 CASSFRGRETQYF TGTGCCAGCAGCTTTCGGGGACGGGAGACCCAGTACTTC
NA few TRBJ1-1 TRBV4-2 CASSHPTENTEAFF TGTGCCAGCAGCCACCCCACAGAGAACACTGAAGCTTTCTTT
TRBD1 NA TRBJ1-1 TRBV7-2 CASSPGTAKAFF TGTGCCAGCAGCCCTGGGACAGCCAAAGCTTTCTTT
NA NA TRBJ2-5 TRBV29-1 CSVRAPSTETQYF TGCAGCGTCCGGGCCCCAAGCACGGAGACCCAGTACTTC
TRBD1 NA TRBJ2-1 TRBV4-2 CASSHSDRGANNEQFF TGTGCCAGCAGCCACTCCGACAGGGGGGCTAACAATGAGCAGTTCTTC
TRBD2 many TRBJ2-5 TRBV4-3 CASSQDPSGGAGETQYF TGCGCCAGCAGCCAAGATCCTAGCGGGGGGGCTGGTGAGACCCAGTACTTC
TRBD2 NA TRBJ2-5 TRBV12-3/TRBV12-4 CASTPAGGNVETQYF TGTGCCAGCACCCCCGCGGGGGGCAACGTAGAGACCCAGTACTTC
NA NA TRBJ2-2 TRBV6-2/TRBV6-3 CASSHGGELFF TGTGCCAGCAGTCACGGGGGGGAGCTGTTTTTT
TRBD1 NA TRBJ2-7 TRBV24-1 CATSDSGQGAHEQYF TGTGCCACCAGTGACTCCGGACAGGGGGCTCACGAGCAGTACTTC
TRBD2 many TRBJ2-3 TRBV28 CASSLPGSGGPRTQYF TGTGCCAGCAGTCTCCCGGGTAGCGGGGGGCCGCGGACGCAGTATTTT
NA many TRBJ2-1 TRBV7-3 CASSLSSRRLGEQFF TGTGCCAGCAGCTTAAGCTCGAGAAGACTAGGTGAGCAGTTCTTC
TRBD2 NA TRBJ2-5 TRBV18 CASSRRTSGVGETQYF TGTGCCAGCTCACGGCGGACTAGCGGGGTTGGGGAGACCCAGTACTTC
NA many TRBJ2-7 TRBV11-2 CASSPRQSYEQYF TGTGCCAGCAGCCCCCGACAGTCCTACGAGCAGTACTTC
NA many TRBJ2-2 TRBV5-1 CASSKTIMNTGELFF TGCGCCAGCAGCAAGACTATCATGAACACCGGGGAGCTGTTTTTT
NA many TRBJ2-7 TRBV18 CASSPIHSGSYEQYF TGTGCCAGCTCACCAATACACTCGGGCTCCTACGAGCAGTACTTC
NA many TRBJ1-3 TRBV18 CASSPRQSSGNTIYF TGTGCCAGCTCACCGCGACAGAGCTCTGGAAACACCATATATTTT
TRBD1 many TRBJ1-5 TRBV6-1 CASSPWTGDQPQHF TGTGCCAGCAGTCCGTGGACAGGCGATCAGCCCCAGCATTTT
TRBD1 many TRBJ2-2 TRBV12-3/TRBV12-4 CASSRRTGSVLLFAGELFF TGTGCCAGCAGTAGAAGGACAGGGTCGGTTCTTCTGTTTGCCGGGGAGCTGTTTTTT
NA many TRBJ1-2 TRBV5-8 CASSRDSNYGYTF TGTGCCAGCAGCAGAGACAGTAACTATGGCTACACCTTC
NA many TRBJ1-1 TRBV6-2/TRBV6-3 CASSFRPGTLNTEAFF TGTGCCAGCAGTTTTCGTCCCGGGACACTGAACACTGAAGCTTTCTTT
TRBD2 NA TRBJ2-7 TRBV5-1 CASSLDGTSVHYEQYF TGCGCCAGCAGCTTGGATGGGACTAGCGTACACTACGAGCAGTACTTC
NA many TRBJ1-1 TRBV4-3 CASSDSGRRTEAFF TGCGCCAGCAGTGATTCAGGGCGGCGGACTGAAGCTTTCTTT
TRBD2 many TRBJ2-7 TRBV3-1 CASSQGGGSPRGQYF TGTGCCAGCAGCCAAGGCGGGGGGTCCCCCCGCGGGCAGTACTTC
NA many TRBJ1-2 TRBV18 CASSPAENYGYTF TGTGCCAGCTCACCAGCTGAGAACTATGGCTACACCTTC
NA NA TRBJ1-5 TRBV12-3/TRBV12-4 CASRGQINQPQHF TGTGCCAGCAGAGGACAGATCAATCAGCCCCAGCATTTT
TRBD1 few TRBJ1-4 TRBV7-9 CASSLAGGFEKLFF TGTGCCAGCAGCTTGGCAGGGGGCTTTGAAAAACTGTTTTTT
TRBD2 once TRBJ2-1 TRBV6-1 CASLHGLAGASAQFF TGTGCCAGCCTCCATGGACTAGCGGGGGCCTCGGCGCAGTTCTTC
TRBD1 many TRBJ1-2 TRBV29-1 CSVEPPEGAYYGYTF TGCAGCGTTGAACCTCCGGAGGGGGCTTACTATGGCTACACCTTC